The next 14 T cell receptor beta chains were all read from a single sample in a study of shared clonotypes between healthy human individuals. TCRdb keeps only in-frame clones here, not all; method: immunoSEQ multiplex PCR. Of roughly 1,000,000 clones detected, about 80% appear once; the ten largest clones hold 0.5% to 0.6%. The source material was memory CD4+ T cells from PBMCs. Subset denoted: CD45RA-negative fraction. These receptors all stem from a man aged 18-30 years in good health. Some clones in this sample may be carry-over from other donors' samples.

The chain couples TRBV5-1 to TRBJ2-1; D possibly corresponds to TRBD1 (5 bases). Trimming cost V 0 bases and J 9 bases, with 16 bases left between them. The CDR3 sequence is 15 residues long. Germline loops: CDR1 SGHRS, CDR2 YFSETQ. CDR3 residues: CASSLVTLGATEQFF. CDR3 DNA: TGCGCCAGCAGCTTGGTGACCCTAGGGGCGACTGAGCAGTTCTTC.

The chain has TRBV6-1 and TRBJ2-3, with TRBD1 matching over 8 bases. Germline V gene data show CDR1 as MNHNS and CDR2 as SASEGT. V dropped 5 bases and J dropped 4; count of bases not matched to a gene: 5. This CDR3 has 14 residues. The CDR3 spells CASSPDRAPDTQYF. CDR3 nucleotide sequence: TGTGCCAGCAGTCCGGACAGGGCGCCAGATACGCAGTATTTT.

The genes are TRBV6-1 and TRBJ2-7; D remains ambiguous. V lost 2 bases and J lost 3, with 8 bases in between. The CDR3 consists of 13 residues. Per germline, CDR1 MNHNS and CDR2 SASEGT. CDR3 in DNA: TGTGCCAGCAGTGAAATGATGAGCTACGAGCAGTACTTC. This sequence encodes CASSEMMSYEQYF.

Remarks on this clone: The identical CDR3 is also encoded by other nucleotide sequences in the sample. The chain links TRBV29-1 to TRBJ1-2; D is perhaps TRBD1 (5 bases). The CDR3 loop spans 11 amino acids. Germline CDR1 reads SQVTM; CDR2 reads ANQGSEA. Between the trimmed V and J ends, which lost 5 bases and 4 bases, there was a span of 8 bases. As DNA, the CDR3 is TGCAGCGTTCGTGACAGCTATGGCTACACCTTC. This encodes CSVRDSYGYTF.

This clone was counted once. The V call is TRBV7-2, the J call TRBJ2-3; TRBD1 matches at 7 bases. The CDR3 has 14 amino acids. Germline assignment: CDR1 SGHTA and CDR2 FQGNSA. V shed 5 bases and J 2 bases; nucleotides not matched to a gene: 4. As DNA, the CDR3 is TGTGCCAGCAGCGTGGGACAGAACACAGATACGCAGTATTTT. It encodes CASSVGQNTDTQYF.

The rearrangement uses TRBV7-2 and TRBJ1-5; no definite D call. This CDR3 is 13 amino acids long. Looked up from germline, CDR1 is SGHTA and CDR2 is FQGNSA. Trimming removed 2 bases at V and 7 bases at J, with 9 bases between. CDR3 amino acids: CASSLMVGQPQHF. CDR3 coding DNA: TGTGCCAGCAGCTTAATGGTGGGCCAGCCCCAGCATTTT.

The J gene is TRBJ1-3, the V gene TRBV7-2; D call uncertain. Germline assignment: CDR1 SGHTA and CDR2 FQGNSA. CDR3 length: 14 residues. Trimming took off 1 base at V and 6 bases at J, with 10 bases between the two ends. The DNA for the CDR3 is TGTGCCAGCAGCTTAGGGCGAGGGCTAAACACCATATATTTT. Translation gives CASSLGRGLNTIYF.

This chain joins TRBV27 and TRBJ2-3, with D possibly being TRBD1 (5 bases). The CDR3 runs 15 residues. CDR1 and CDR2 (germline): MNHEY, SMNVEV (reference sequence). V was clipped by 3 bases and J by 4 bases, with 14 bases between them. The CDR3 loop is CASSFGIQGADTQYF. In nucleotides, the CDR3 is TGTGCCAGCAGTTTTGGAATTCAGGGCGCAGATACGCAGTATTTT.

Ten or more counts support this clone. The chain carries TRBV5-8 and TRBJ1-3, with D unclear. The CDR3 length is 15 residues. The V end was cut by 4 bases, the J end by 0 bases, with 11 bases between. CDR1 and CDR2 (germline): SGHTS, YDEGEE. The CDR3 spells CASSRAWGSGNTIYF. DNA of the CDR3: TGTGCCAGCAGCCGTGCCTGGGGCTCTGGAAACACCATATATTTT.

Concerning this clone itself: One junction end disagrees with the germline gene, perhaps due to a read error. The CDR3 DNA reads TGTGCCAGTAGCATAGCGGGAGGCCCGCGCAATGAGCAGTTCTTC. Its translation: CASSIAGGPRNEQFF. This rearrangement joins TRBV19 to TRBJ2-1, with 10 bases lining up with TRBD2. Germline-derived CDR1 and CDR2 are LNHDA and SQIVND (reference sequence). The CDR3 has 15 amino acids.

The chain joins TRBV7-9 to TRBJ1-1; TRBD1 is a possible D gene (5 bases). Trimming stripped 5 bases from V and 1 base from J, with 17 bases between. This CDR3 comprises 16 residues. From germline, CDR1 is SEHNR and CDR2 FQNEAQ (reference sequence). The CDR3 sequence is CASSPRGGIGNTEAFF. CDR3 DNA: TGTGCCAGCAGCCCCCGGGGGGGGATCGGGAACACTGAAGCTTTCTTT.

V usage is TRBV6-5 and J usage is TRBJ1-3; no definite D call. The germline CDR1 and CDR2 sequences are MNHEY and SVGAGI. V lost 7 bases to trimming and J lost 4 bases, with 17 bases between them. The CDR3 loop spans 15 amino acids. CDR3 sequence (DNA): TGTGCCAGCACCTTGGACCGGTTTGGAGGAAACACCATATATTTT. It encodes CASTLDRFGGNTIYF.

The chain couples TRBV10-3 to TRBJ2-5; 11 positions agree with TRBD2. CDR3 length: 17 residues. The germline V gene encodes CDR1 ENHRY and CDR2 SYGVKD. The ends lost 4 bases at V and 7 bases at J; junction bases unmatched: 14. The CDR3 nucleotides read TGTGCCATCAGTGCTTTCAGCGGGACTAGCGGCCTTGGGACCCAGTACTTC. Translated: CAISAFSGTSGLGTQYF.

The genes are TRBV10-3 and TRBJ2-7; 9 nucleotides agree with TRBD1. The CDR3 is 14 amino acids. With V trimmed by 7 bases and J by 5 bases, 9 bases remained unmatched. Germline values: CDR1 ENHRY, CDR2 SYGVKD. In DNA, the CDR3 is TGTGCCATCACCGCGGGACAGGGTAGCCACGAGCAGTACTTC. This gives the protein CAITAGQGSHEQYF.